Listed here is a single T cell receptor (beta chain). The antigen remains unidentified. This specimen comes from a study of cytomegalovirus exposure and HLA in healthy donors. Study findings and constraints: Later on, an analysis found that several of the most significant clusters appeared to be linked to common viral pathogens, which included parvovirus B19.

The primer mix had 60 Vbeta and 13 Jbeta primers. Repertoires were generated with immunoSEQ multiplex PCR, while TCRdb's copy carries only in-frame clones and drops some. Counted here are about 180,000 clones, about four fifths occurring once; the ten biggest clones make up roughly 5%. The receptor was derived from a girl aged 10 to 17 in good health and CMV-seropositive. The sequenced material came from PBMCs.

In nucleotides, the CDR3 is TGTGCCAGCAGCTTAAGGGGGGACAATTCACCCCTCCACTTT. Protein product: CASSLRGDNSPLHF. The rearrangement joins TRBV7-3 to TRBJ1-6; weak D call: TRBD1 (5 bases). The germline CDR1 and CDR2 sequences are SGHTA and FQGTGA. The CDR3 has 14 residues. The V gene lost 1 base and the J gene lost 7 bases, with 8 bases spanning the gap.